Only a few counts were recorded for the clone carrying this T cell receptor (beta chain). In the original analysis: Estimation of nucleated cell counts was performed using reference gene primer amplification. Generated by immunoSEQ multiplex PCR, the TCRdb table keeps only in-frame clones and is missing some. The V and J calls and the clone size are those of that table, but D and trimming were determined from the DNA. The sample includes 300,000 to 400,000 clones, 80% to 90% seen only once; the top ten take around 3%. This entry is derived from a study of blood T cell repertoires in COVID-19. The wider study: Researchers got acute and convalescent COVID-19 samples from the United States, Italy and Spain. Sample material is recorded as cDNA or gDNA derived from T cells, B-cell-depleted T cells, or PBMCs.

V lost 1 base, J lost 7 bases, and 8 bases lay in between. The CDR3 totals 13 residues. From germline, CDR1 is SGHNT and CDR2 YENEEA. V usage is TRBV11-3 and J usage is TRBJ2-1; no clear D. Sequenced input: peripheral blood. The receptor comes from a young woman with COVID-19, enrolled during active disease. CDR3 sequence: CASSLGDSNEQFF. The CDR3 DNA is TGTGCCAGCAGCTTAGGCGATTCGAATGAGCAGTTCTTC.